The clone carrying this TCR beta chain appeared many times. Until they underwent thyroid surgery, no patient had received any treatment. The source of the sample is a study of metastatic and nonmetastatic thyroid tumors. There are 16 residues in the CDR3. V shed 0 bases and J shed 7 bases, with 16 bases lying between them. CDR1 is MNHNS, CDR2 SASEGT, per germline. TCRdb recomputed clones from the PCR reads via MiXCR. Found here are 90,000 or so clones, roughly 8.6% of them singletons; the top ten hold around 8.8%. V and J are TRBV6-1 and TRBJ2-1; no clear D. Input material: blood. This receptor was identified in a female donor with papillary thyroid cancer or a benign thyroid nodule (not recorded which). Some clones in this sample may be carry-over from other donors' samples. CDR3 nucleotide sequence: TGTGCCAGCAGTGAAGCCCTGGAGCTCCTGGGGAATGAGCAGTTCTTC. As protein: CASSEALELLGNEQFF.